What follows is one T cell receptor (beta chain) and its context. Its antigen is still unknown. Losses at the gene ends were 1 base for V and 9 bases for J; bases not matched to a gene: 16. The CDR3 contains 18 residues. Looked up from germline, CDR1 is SGHAT and CDR2 is FQNNGV. The data were obtained in a study of T cell responses to AZD1222 COVID-19 vaccine. On the study more broadly: Second doses that came at about 4 or about 12 weeks were put together. Study findings and constraints: Sampling that yielded the repertoires occurred only after the peak T cell response. Mapped onto spike, vaccine-associated CD4 TCRs spanned it and were dominant at 160-218 and 743-854.

Sequenced by immunoSEQ multiplex PCR; TCRdb stores in-frame clones only, minus some. This sample has more than 250,000 clones; over 85% occur once, and the top ten carry approximately 0.52%. Material: peripheral blood, obtained on day 0 of AZD1222 vaccination. The V call is TRBV11-2, the J call TRBJ2-1; 9 bases fit TRBD2. The TCR sequence derives from an adult in good health. CDR3 nucleotide sequence: TGTGCCAGCAGCTTAGTAGGGCCCCGCGGGAGGGCCGGGAGTGAGCAGTTCTTC. As protein: CASSLVGPRGRAGSEQFF.